A selection of T cell receptor beta chains follows, all from one sample in a study of cytomegalovirus exposure and HLA in healthy donors. The protocol was immunoSEQ multiplex PCR, while the TCRdb copy is restricted to in-frame clones and leaves out a portion. In the table there are approximately 50,000 clones, 81% of which are singletons. Sequencing was carried out using PBMCs. The receptors originated from a boy aged 5-17 years in good health and CMV-seropositive. Both conserved end residues are part of each CDR3. A D gene is named only where the DNA matches it firmly. Size values are once, few and many counts, or a class for expanded clones, and some rows have none.

CDR3nt: TGCGCCAGCAGCCTTCTCGCGGGACTCCACCCGGAGCCCCAGCATTTT; CDR3aa: CASSLLAGLHPEPQHF; j_gene: TRBJ1-5; d_gene: NA; v_gene: TRBV4-1; abundance: NA
CDR3nt: TGCGCCAGCAGCAAGGGACAGGGCGAGAGTCAGCCCCAGCATTTT; CDR3aa: CASSKGQGESQPQHF; j_gene: TRBJ1-5; d_gene: TRBD1; v_gene: TRBV5-1; abundance: NA
CDR3nt: TGTGCCAGCAGTAGGAGCGGGGCCTCCTACAATGAGCAGTTCTTC; CDR3aa: CASSRSGASYNEQFF; j_gene: TRBJ2-1; d_gene: TRBD2; v_gene: TRBV6-6; abundance: once
CDR3nt: TGTGCCAGCAGTGAACTAAGCTCCTACAATGAGCAGTTCTTC; CDR3aa: CASSELSSYNEQFF; j_gene: TRBJ2-1; d_gene: NA; v_gene: TRBV6-1; abundance: NA
CDR3nt: TGTGCCAGCAGCGCTCCCCCGACAGCAACGAACACTGAAGCTTTCTTT; CDR3aa: CASSAPPTATNTEAFF; j_gene: TRBJ1-1; d_gene: NA; v_gene: TRBV7-9; abundance: NA
CDR3nt: TGTGCCAGCTTCCGGGACAACTACAATGAGCAGTTCTTC; CDR3aa: CASFRDNYNEQFF; j_gene: TRBJ2-1; d_gene: NA; v_gene: TRBV11-2; abundance: NA
CDR3nt: TGCGCCAGCAGTGGCGGCTTAACAGGGCGAGAAGCTTTCTTT; CDR3aa: CASSGGLTGREAFF; j_gene: TRBJ1-1; d_gene: NA; v_gene: TRBV10-1; abundance: NA
CDR3nt: TGTGCCAGCAGCTACCTCGGACGGGGGGGCAACGAGCAGTACTTC; CDR3aa: CASSYLGRGGNEQYF; j_gene: TRBJ2-7; d_gene: TRBD2; v_gene: TRBV13; abundance: NA
CDR3nt: TGTGCCAGCAGCTTATTGCCGGGGGGCACAGATACGCAGTATTTT; CDR3aa: CASSLLPGGTDTQYF; j_gene: TRBJ2-3; d_gene: NA; v_gene: TRBV7-8; abundance: NA
CDR3nt: TGTGCCAGCAGTTACCGGACAGGGAACACCGGGGAGCTGTTTTTT; CDR3aa: CASSYRTGNTGELFF; j_gene: TRBJ2-2; d_gene: TRBD1; v_gene: TRBV6-6; abundance: NA
CDR3nt: TGTGCCAGCAGCTTGGGGACAGGGTGGGGTGACGAGCAGTACTTC; CDR3aa: CASSLGTGWGDEQYF; j_gene: TRBJ2-7; d_gene: TRBD1; v_gene: TRBV7-9; abundance: NA
CDR3nt: TGTGCCTCCAGGACAGGGTATGGCTACACCTTC; CDR3aa: CASRTGYGYTF; j_gene: TRBJ1-2; d_gene: TRBD1; v_gene: TRBV6-6; abundance: NA
CDR3nt: TGTGCCAGCAGCGCCTACAGGGGTGGAATACGCGGCACTGAAGCTTTCTTT; CDR3aa: CASSAYRGGIRGTEAFF; j_gene: TRBJ1-1; d_gene: TRBD1; v_gene: TRBV9; abundance: NA
CDR3nt: TGTGCCAGCAGTCTCGGATCCGGGGGGCGAGGGCCCCAGCATTTT; CDR3aa: CASSLGSGGRGPQHF; j_gene: TRBJ1-5; d_gene: NA; v_gene: TRBV27; abundance: NA
CDR3nt: TGCGCCAGCAGCTTGGTGGGCAGGGGCTTCTACGAGCAGTACTTC; CDR3aa: CASSLVGRGFYEQYF; j_gene: TRBJ2-7; d_gene: NA; v_gene: TRBV5-1; abundance: NA
CDR3nt: TGTGCCAGCAGTTTATCACCAGTCACCGGGGAGCTGTTTTTT; CDR3aa: CASSLSPVTGELFF; j_gene: TRBJ2-2; d_gene: NA; v_gene: TRBV27; abundance: few
CDR3nt: TGCGCCAGCAGCGGTGGACAGGGAGTAGTATATGGCTACACCTTC; CDR3aa: CASSGGQGVVYGYTF; j_gene: TRBJ1-2; d_gene: TRBD1; v_gene: TRBV5-1; abundance: NA
CDR3nt: TGTGCCAGCAGCTCGACTAGCGGGAAGGTCACAGATACGCAGTATTTT; CDR3aa: CASSSTSGKVTDTQYF; j_gene: TRBJ2-3; d_gene: TRBD2; v_gene: TRBV11-2; abundance: NA
CDR3nt: TGTGCCAGCAGTCAGAACAGAATTGGTGAGCAGTTCTTC; CDR3aa: CASSQNRIGEQFF; j_gene: TRBJ2-1; d_gene: NA; v_gene: TRBV6-1; abundance: once
CDR3nt: TGTGCCAGCCGCTTAAGGGGACAGAGCTTATTTTACTATGGCTACACCTTC; CDR3aa: CASRLRGQSLFYYGYTF; j_gene: TRBJ1-2; d_gene: TRBD1; v_gene: TRBV5-4; abundance: NA
CDR3nt: TGTGCCAGCAGCTTAGAGGGGGGGACCCAGCCCCAGCATTTT; CDR3aa: CASSLEGGTQPQHF; j_gene: TRBJ1-5; d_gene: NA; v_gene: TRBV7-2; abundance: NA
CDR3nt: TGCAGTGTCAGGGCTGACAATGAGCAGTTCTTC; CDR3aa: CSVRADNEQFF; j_gene: TRBJ2-1; d_gene: NA; v_gene: TRBV20-1; abundance: NA
CDR3nt: TGTGCCAGTAGTAGAGGTCAATTCTCCTCTTACGAGCAGTACTTC; CDR3aa: CASSRGQFSSYEQYF; j_gene: TRBJ2-7; d_gene: NA; v_gene: TRBV19; abundance: once
CDR3nt: TGTGCCAGCAGCGTACGGGGGGGTACCGGGGAGCTGTTTTTT; CDR3aa: CASSVRGGTGELFF; j_gene: TRBJ2-2; d_gene: TRBD2; v_gene: TRBV11-2; abundance: NA
CDR3nt: TGTGCCACCAGCCCCTTTTCCCCGGGCTATGGCTACACCTTC; CDR3aa: CATSPFSPGYGYTF; j_gene: TRBJ1-2; d_gene: NA; v_gene: TRBV15; abundance: NA
CDR3nt: TGTGCCACCAGTTCGACAGGAATGGTGAACACTGAAGCTTTCTTT; CDR3aa: CATSSTGMVNTEAFF; j_gene: TRBJ1-1; d_gene: NA; v_gene: TRBV15; abundance: NA
CDR3nt: TGTGCCAGCAGCTCCCAAGGGACTAGCTTCGAAGAGACCCAGTACTTC; CDR3aa: CASSSQGTSFEETQYF; j_gene: TRBJ2-5; d_gene: TRBD2; v_gene: TRBV13; abundance: NA
CDR3nt: TGTGCCAGCAGCCCAGGGGAACAGCCCCAGCATTTT; CDR3aa: CASSPGEQPQHF; j_gene: TRBJ1-5; d_gene: NA; v_gene: TRBV7-8; abundance: NA